Listed below are T cell receptor beta chains from one sample, sequenced in a study of T cells in Graves' hyperthyroidism and ophthalmopathy. One entry per CDR3 protein, called by TCRdb with MiXCR from the multiplex PCR reads. The table includes 470,000 or so distinct CDR3 sequences, less than 25% detected once. Material: blood. Receptors were obtained from a man aged 18 to 30 with Graves' hyperthyroidism. The CDR3 runs from the conserved cysteine through the conserved F or W. A D gene is named only where the DNA matches it firmly. Expanded clones get a size class; other rows say once, few or many, or leave the size out.

DNA	CDR3	V	J	size	D
TGTGCCACCAGTGCCGGTGGGGGACAGGCTGAAGCTTTCTTT	CATSAGGGQAEAFF	TRBV24-1	TRBJ1-1	many	TRBD1
TGTGCCAGCTCCTTAGGGGTGACCCAGTACTTC	CASSLGVTQYF	TRBV7-9	TRBJ2-5	many	.
TGCAGTGCTAGATCTGTCATTCTAAAAGAGACCCAGTACTTC	CSARSVILKETQYF	TRBV20-1	TRBJ2-5	.	.
TGTGCCAGCAGTCCCGGACAGGGGGCTCTTATTGAAGCTTTCTTT	CASSPGQGALIEAFF	TRBV28	TRBJ1-1	many	TRBD1
TGTGCCAGCAGCGGGACAGGGGGCCGCACTGAAGCTTTCTTT	CASSGTGGRTEAFF	TRBV12-3/TRBV12-4	TRBJ1-1	.	TRBD1
TGTGCCAGCAGTTTTTCATTAGGGGGGGCGAACACTGAAGCTTTCTTT	CASSFSLGGANTEAFF	TRBV12-3/TRBV12-4	TRBJ1-1	.	.
TGCAGCGTTGAGCGGGACAGAGTTTCCTACGAGCAGTACTTC	CSVERDRVSYEQYF	TRBV29-1	TRBJ2-7	.	.
TGCGCCAGCAGCCAAGATCAGGGGATTGGCTATGGCTACACCTTC	CASSQDQGIGYGYTF	TRBV4-1	TRBJ1-2	.	.
TGTGCCAGCAGTTTAGAGGGACTAGTAGCCGAGCAGTACTTC	CASSLEGLVAEQYF	TRBV12-3/TRBV12-4	TRBJ2-7	few	TRBD2
TGTGCCAGCAGTTTATCGAGCCCGGGGGGTGTTCAGCCCCAGCATTTT	CASSLSSPGGVQPQHF	TRBV12-3/TRBV12-4	TRBJ1-5	many	.
TGTGCCAGCAGTCAGCTTGACAGCGCGGGGCCCCAGCATTTT	CASSQLDSAGPQHF	TRBV2	TRBJ1-5	many	.
TGTGCCAGCAGCAGAACGGACACCGGAGCTTTCTTT	CASSRTDTGAFF	TRBV14	TRBJ1-1	.	.
TGTGCCAGCAGTTACTCTGGAGGGGGAGGTGGATTAAGCGAGCAGTACTTC	CASSYSGGGGGLSEQYF	TRBV6-5	TRBJ2-7	few	.
TGTGCCAGCAGTTTATCCCCTCTCACCTCCTACGAGCAGTACTTC	CASSLSPLTSYEQYF	TRBV27	TRBJ2-7	many	.
TGCAGTGCCCTAGACGGGGTAGGGAATTCACCCCTCCACTTT	CSALDGVGNSPLHF	TRBV20-1	TRBJ1-6	few	.
TGTGCCAGCAGTCCCCGGGGACAGCCTTGGGGCTACACCTTC	CASSPRGQPWGYTF	TRBV25-1	TRBJ1-2	many	TRBD1
TGTGCCACCAGCAGAGACAGGGTCGACTATGGCTACACCTTC	CATSRDRVDYGYTF	TRBV15	TRBJ1-2	.	.
TGTGCCAGCAGTTACGGAAACGGGGATACGCAGTATTTT	CASSYGNGDTQYF	TRBV6-2/TRBV6-3	TRBJ2-3	many	.
TGTGCCTGGCGCCCCCGACTAGCGGGGGAGTCCTACGAGCAGTACTTC	CAWRPRLAGESYEQYF	TRBV30	TRBJ2-7	few	TRBD2
TGTGCCATCAGCGAGACAGGGCAGCGCTCCTACGAGCAGTACTTC	CAISETGQRSYEQYF	TRBV10-3	TRBJ2-7	many	TRBD1
TGTGCCAGCAGTTACTCGCGGCAGGGGGGTCAGCCCCAGCATTTT	CASSYSRQGGQPQHF	TRBV6-5	TRBJ1-5	many	TRBD1
TGCGCCAGCAGCTTGTCAACAGGCCCCGGGGAGCTGTTTTTT	CASSLSTGPGELFF	TRBV5-1	TRBJ2-2	.	.
TGTGCCAGCAGTTCCGGACAGATCTATGGCTACACCTTC	CASSSGQIYGYTF	TRBV6-2/TRBV6-3	TRBJ1-2	many	.
TGCAGTGCTAGAGATTCGGGCTCTGGGGCCAATGTCCTGACTTTC	CSARDSGSGANVLTF	TRBV20-1	TRBJ2-6	many	.
TGTGCCAGCAGTGTTAAGCCGGGACAGTCCCCCTACGAGCAGTACTTC	CASSVKPGQSPYEQYF	TRBV6-1	TRBJ2-7	many	TRBD1
TGTGCCAGCAGAAGAACTAGCGGGAGTGAAGAGACCCAGTACTTC	CASRRTSGSEETQYF	TRBV6-1	TRBJ2-5	few	TRBD2
TGTGTCTGCGGACTAAGGGCTATCGGGTCCCTCGGGGAGCAGTACTTC	CVCGLRAIGSLGEQYF	TRBV3-1	TRBJ2-7	.	.
TGTGCCAGCAGTGAAGCCGGGCTCTATGGCTACACCTTC	CASSEAGLYGYTF	TRBV6-1	TRBJ1-2	once	.
TGTGCCAGCAGCCAAGAACTAGCGCGGGAGACCCAGTACTTC	CASSQELARETQYF	TRBV3-1	TRBJ2-5	.	TRBD2
TGTGCCAGCAGCTTAGGCCTGACAGGGCGACGGGAGACCCAGTACTTC	CASSLGLTGRRETQYF	TRBV11-2	TRBJ2-5	few	TRBD1
TGTGCCAGCAGCTTATCCAGGGCGGTCGGGGAAGCTTTCTTT	CASSLSRAVGEAFF	TRBV7-9	TRBJ1-1	few	.
TGTGCCAGCAGTCGCGGACTAGCGGGCGACTACGAGCAGTACTTC	CASSRGLAGDYEQYF	TRBV6-5	TRBJ2-7	many	TRBD2
TGTGCCAGCAGTGTTGACAGCGTTATCTATGGCTACACCTTC	CASSVDSVIYGYTF	TRBV6-4	TRBJ1-2	.	.
TGCGCCAGCAGCCCCCGACCGGGACAGGCCCAAGAGACCCAGTACTTC	CASSPRPGQAQETQYF	TRBV5-1	TRBJ2-5	few	TRBD1
TGTGCCAGCAGTTTGGGGCCCGGGGGGGCGGAAGCTTTCTTT	CASSLGPGGAEAFF	TRBV12-3/TRBV12-4	TRBJ1-1	many	.
TGCGCCAGCAGCTTGGAGTTGGGCTGGAGCTCCTACGAGCAGTACTTC	CASSLELGWSSYEQYF	TRBV5-1	TRBJ2-7	many	.
TGTGCCAGCAGTGTGGTAGGGGGAACCCAGTACTTC	CASSVVGGTQYF	TRBV6-1	TRBJ2-5	.	.
TGTGCCAGCAGTTACGGGCCCAATTCACCCCTCCACTTT	CASSYGPNSPLHF	TRBV6-5	TRBJ1-6	.	.
TGTGCCAGCAGTTACTCGAGGGACAGGAACACTGAAGCTTTCTTT	CASSYSRDRNTEAFF	TRBV6-5	TRBJ1-1	.	TRBD1
TGTGCCACCCTTTACGACAGGGGCTATGGCTACACCTTC	CATLYDRGYGYTF	TRBV6-1	TRBJ1-2	many	TRBD1
TGTGCCAGCACTCCCGCAGCGGGGGGGGTAGAGACCCAGTACTTC	CASTPAAGGVETQYF	TRBV12-3/TRBV12-4	TRBJ2-5	many	TRBD2
TGCGCCAGCAGCCAAGCCAGGGGATATCAGCCCCAGCATTTT	CASSQARGYQPQHF	TRBV4-1	TRBJ1-5	.	.
TGCGCCAGCACACCAGGGGGGCATAAGGAGCAGTACTTC	CASTPGGHKEQYF	TRBV10-1	TRBJ2-7	.	.
TGCGCCAGCTGTCCGGGGGGAGTTGACACCGGGGAGCTGTTTTTT	CASCPGGVDTGELFF	TRBV5-1	TRBJ2-2	.	TRBD2
TGCGCCAGCAGCTTGGGCAGGACTAGCGGGGGGACGAGAAGGGAGACCCAGTACTTC	CASSLGRTSGGTRRETQYF	TRBV5-1	TRBJ2-5	many	TRBD2
TGTGCCAGCACCCCACCCTTCCCCTACGAGCAGTACTTC	CASTPPFPYEQYF	TRBV7-4	TRBJ2-7	.	.
TGCGCCAGCAGCCAAAGACTAGCGGATACCTACGAGCAGTACTTC	CASSQRLADTYEQYF	TRBV4-1	TRBJ2-7	many	TRBD2
TGTGCCAGCAGTTTTGGGCAGCTAGAAACTGAAGCTTTCTTT	CASSFGQLETEAFF	TRBV27	TRBJ1-1	many	.
TGTGCCAGCAGCTTCACTAGCGCCACCGGGGAGCTGTTTTTT	CASSFTSATGELFF	TRBV2	TRBJ2-2	few	TRBD2
TGCAGTGCTAGACGGTTAGCGGGTAATTCACCCCTCCACTTT	CSARRLAGNSPLHF	TRBV20-1	TRBJ1-6	many	.